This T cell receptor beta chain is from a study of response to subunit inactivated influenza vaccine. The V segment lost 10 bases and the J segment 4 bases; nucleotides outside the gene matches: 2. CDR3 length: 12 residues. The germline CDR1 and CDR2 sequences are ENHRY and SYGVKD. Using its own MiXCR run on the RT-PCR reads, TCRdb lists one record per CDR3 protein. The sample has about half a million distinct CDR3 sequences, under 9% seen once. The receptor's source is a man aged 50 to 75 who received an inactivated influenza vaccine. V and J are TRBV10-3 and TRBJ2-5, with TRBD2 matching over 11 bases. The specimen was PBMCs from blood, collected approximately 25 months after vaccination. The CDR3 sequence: CATTSGGETQYF. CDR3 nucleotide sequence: TGTGCCACCACTAGCGGGGGAGAGACCCAGTACTTC.